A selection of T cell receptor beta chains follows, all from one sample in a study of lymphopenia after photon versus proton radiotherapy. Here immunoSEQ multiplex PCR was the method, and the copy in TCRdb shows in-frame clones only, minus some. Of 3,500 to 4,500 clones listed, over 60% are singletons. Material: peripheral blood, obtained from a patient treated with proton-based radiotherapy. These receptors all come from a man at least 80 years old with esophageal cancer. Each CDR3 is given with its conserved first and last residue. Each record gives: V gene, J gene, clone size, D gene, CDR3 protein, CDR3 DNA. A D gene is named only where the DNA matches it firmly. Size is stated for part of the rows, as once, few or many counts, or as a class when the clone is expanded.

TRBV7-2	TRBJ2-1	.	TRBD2	CASSLADSGGAYNEQFF	TGTGCCAGCAGCTTGGCTGACAGCGGGGGGGCGTACAATGAGCAGTTCTTC
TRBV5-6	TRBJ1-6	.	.	CASTRGPSYNSPLHF	TGTGCCAGCACCCGGGGTCCGTCCTATAATTCACCCCTCCACTTT
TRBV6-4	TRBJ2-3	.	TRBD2	CASSSGGATDTQYF	TGTGCCAGCAGTAGCGGGGGGGCCACAGATACGCAGTATTTT
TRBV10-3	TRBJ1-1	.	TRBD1	CAATRGREDTEAFF	TGTGCCGCAACCAGGGGGCGGGAAGACACTGAAGCTTTCTTT
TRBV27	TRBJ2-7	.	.	CASSLHPTGSYEQYF	TGTGCCAGCAGTCTCCACCCGACAGGATCCTACGAGCAGTACTTC
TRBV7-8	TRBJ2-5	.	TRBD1	CASSSGQGPQETQYF	TGTGCCAGCAGCTCGGGACAGGGACCACAAGAGACCCAGTACTTC
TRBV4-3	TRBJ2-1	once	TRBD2	CASSQDRAGGANEQFF	TGCGCCAGCAGCCAAGATCGAGCGGGGGGCGCCAATGAGCAGTTCTTC
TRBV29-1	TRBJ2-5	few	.	CSVGDIGTQYF	TGCAGCGTCGGGGACATCGGGACCCAGTACTTC
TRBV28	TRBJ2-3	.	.	CASSLGGRGPTDTQYF	TGTGCCAGCAGTTTGGGGGGGCGGGGTCCCACAGATACGCAGTATTTT
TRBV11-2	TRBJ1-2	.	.	CASSLDSGVVYGYTF	TGTGCCAGCAGCTTAGACTCAGGGGTGGTCTATGGCTACACCTTC
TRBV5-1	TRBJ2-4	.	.	CASSLERGTMNIQYF	TGCGCCAGCAGCTTAGAAAGAGGGACGATGAACATTCAGTACTTC
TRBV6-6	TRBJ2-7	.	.	CASSSAWAGTYEQYF	TGTGCCAGCAGTTCGGCCTGGGCAGGGACCTACGAGCAGTACTTC
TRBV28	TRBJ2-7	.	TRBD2	CASQPGTSGRKEQYF	TGTGCCAGCCAACCGGGGACTAGCGGGAGGAAGGAGCAGTACTTC
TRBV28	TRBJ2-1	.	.	CASTILARGNSEQFF	TGTGCCAGCACCATACTGGCGAGGGGGAATTCTGAGCAGTTCTTC
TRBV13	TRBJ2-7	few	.	CASSVALGITYEQYF	TGTGCCAGCAGCGTAGCTCTCGGGATTACCTACGAGCAGTACTTC
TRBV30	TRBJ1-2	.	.	CAWSFGGQGHGYTF	TGTGCCTGGAGTTTTGGCGGACAAGGGCATGGCTACACCTTC
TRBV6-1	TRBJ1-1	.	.	CASSGGGGVTEAFF	TGTGCCAGCTCCGGGGGTGGAGGGGTCACTGAAGCTTTCTTT
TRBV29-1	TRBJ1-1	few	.	CSVGGGNTEAFF	TGCAGCGTCGGCGGGGGTAACACTGAAGCTTTCTTT
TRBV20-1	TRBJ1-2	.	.	CSVGTNYGYTF	TGCAGTGTGGGGACTAACTATGGCTACACCTTC
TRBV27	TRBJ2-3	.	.	CASSLSTDTQYF	TGTGCCAGCAGTCTCAGCACAGATACGCAGTATTTT
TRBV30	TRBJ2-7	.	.	CAWSVYRRPNGSYEQYF	TGTGCCTGGAGTGTATACCGGCGACCAAACGGCTCCTACGAGCAGTACTTC
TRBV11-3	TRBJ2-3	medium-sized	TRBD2	CASRVAGAPTDTQYF	TGTGCCAGCAGGGTAGCGGGGGCACCCACAGATACGCAGTATTTT
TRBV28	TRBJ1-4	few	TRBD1	CASRLNRGLYEKLFF	TGTGCCAGCAGGTTAAACAGGGGGCTTTATGAAAAACTGTTTTTT
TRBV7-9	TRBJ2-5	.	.	CASSSAARNQYF	TGTGCCAGCAGCTCGGCGGCGCGGAACCAGTACTTC
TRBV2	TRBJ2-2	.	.	CADRETVAGELFF	TGTGCCGACAGAGAAACAGTCGCCGGGGAGCTGTTTTTT
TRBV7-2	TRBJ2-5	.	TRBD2	CASSLRTSGGAETQYF	TGTGCCAGCAGCCTTAGAACTAGCGGAGGAGCAGAGACCCAGTACTTC
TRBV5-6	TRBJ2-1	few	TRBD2	CASSLAGTGKQFF	TGTGCCAGCAGCTTAGCGGGGACGGGGAAGCAGTTCTTC
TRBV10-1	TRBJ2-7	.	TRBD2	CASSPSGAYEQYF	TGCGCCAGCAGTCCTAGCGGGGCCTACGAGCAGTACTTC
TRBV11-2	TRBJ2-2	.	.	CASSLGANTGELFF	TGTGCCAGCAGCCTAGGGGCGAACACCGGGGAGCTGTTTTTT